This T cell receptor (beta chain) comes out of a study of CD8 T cells in Susac syndrome. Random hexamers primed reverse transcription of roughly 0.45 to 1 ug RNA. With immunoSEQ multiplex PCR, TCR beta CDR3 was amplified across 54 Vbeta and 13 Jbeta. TCRdb itself ran the immunoSEQ multiplex PCR reads through MiXCR, one entry per CDR3 protein. This table holds about 280,000 distinct CDR3 sequences, 85% found once. As for this clonotype: The limits of the CDR3 on the DNA are not certain, so only TCRdb's listed CDR3 is given.

CDR1 is SNHLY and CDR2 is FYNNEI in the germline V gene. The CDR3 has 15 amino acids, counting both end residues. This clonotype was obtained from a human donor with multiple sclerosis. V gene TRBV2 combines with J gene TRBJ2-2; the table's D call TRBD2 went unverified against the DNA. The specimen was CD8+ T cells from PBMCs. The CDR3 sequence is CASSESVASGRELFF.